The next 26 T cell receptor beta chains were all read from a single sample in a study of breast tumors, draining lymph nodes, adjacent tissues (dated by TCRdb to 2015 to 2016). The lymph node samples were taken from the axillary draining lymph nodes of breast cancer patients. The library was generated by multiplex PCR. The sample was run on an Illumina HiSeq 2000. TCRdb reran the public reads through fastp at Q25 and MiXCR, keeping productive beta chains. CDR3 protein sequences are deduplicated, and each keeps its most common genes and DNA. The sample profile shows around 290,000 distinct CDR3 sequences; around 31% of them were found once. Approximately 1% of the sample comes from the top ten. The sequenced sample consisted of axillary lymph node tissue. The source is a female donor with breast cancer. Some clones in this sample may be carry-over from other donors' samples.

In this sample, this clonotype turned up a few times. The rearrangement joins TRBV5-4 to TRBJ2-7; D is unclear. This CDR3 spans 16 amino acids. Trimming took off 0 bases at V and 0 bases at J, with 13 bases between the two ends. Germline V gives CDR1 SGHNT, CDR2 YYREEE (reference sequence). The CDR3 region has the DNA TGTGCCAGCAGCTTGGCCCCGGCAGCCCCCTCCTACGAGCAGTACTTC. Encoded protein: CASSLAPAAPSYEQYF.

This clonotype was counted at least ten times. This chain links TRBV2 with TRBJ2-3; TRBD2 is a possible D gene (6 bases). Per the germline V gene, CDR1 is SNHLY and CDR2 is FYNNEI. The V end was cut by 3 bases, the J end by 5 bases, with 9 bases between. This CDR3 has 13 amino acids. CDR3 sequence reads: CASSDIGGDTQYF. In DNA, the CDR3 is TGTGCCAGCAGTGACATCGGGGGAGATACGCAGTATTTT.

As regards this clonotype: Being one base from a much bigger clone, this may be a read error. The genes are TRBV9 and TRBJ2-7, with 11 bases fitting TRBD1. Gene TRBJ2-5 matches the end of the DNA better, so the J call may be wrong. The germline V gene has CDR1 SGDLS and CDR2 YYNGEE. The CDR3 spans 14 residues. The CDR3 protein is CASGGTGGQETQYF. The DNA for the CDR3 is TGTGCCAGCGGCGGGACAGGGGGTCAAGAGACCCAGTACTTC.

This chain joins TRBV9 and TRBJ2-5, with D possibly TRBD2 on 7 matching bases. The CDR3 runs to 14 residues. V dropped 0 bases and J dropped 5 bases, with 11 bases sitting between them. CDR1 and CDR2 from the germline V gene are SGDLS and YYNGEE. The CDR3 DNA follows: TGTGCCAGCAGCGTAGCGGGGGGCGAGGAGACCCAGTACTTC. Protein product: CASSVAGGEETQYF.

As for this clonotype: Possible read error: a much larger clone is one base away. The chain couples TRBV20-1 to TRBJ2-1; TRBD2 matches 10 bases. The V segment lost 0 bases and the J segment 8 bases; nucleotides outside the gene matches: 7. The CDR3 is 15 amino acids. Germline V gene sequence: CDR1 DFQATT, CDR2 SNEGSKA (reference sequence). CDR3 sequence: CSARETASGSDEQFF. DNA for the CDR3: TGCAGTGCTAGAGAGACGGCTAGCGGGAGCGATGAGCAGTTCTTC.

This clonotype was detected ten times or more. This chain joins TRBV20-1 and TRBJ1-6; D possibly corresponds to TRBD1 (5 bases). V lost 6 bases and J 6 bases, leaving 18 bases between the germline ends. Germline CDR1 is DFQATT and CDR2 is SNEGSKA (reference sequence). This CDR3 contains 15 residues. Here the CDR3 reads CSAQRGQGFNSPLHF. The CDR3 nucleotides read TGCAGTGCCCAACGGGGCCAAGGCTTTAATTCACCCCTCCACTTT.

This clonotype was observed many times. V and J are TRBV6-2 or TRBV6-3 and TRBJ2-2, with 11 positions matching TRBD2. Germline V CDR1 and CDR2: MNHEY, SVGEGT. V lost 1 base and J lost 4; bases outside the gene matches: 5. This CDR3 has 17 residues. Here the CDR3 DNA reads TGTGCCAGCAGTTACTTAGCGGGAGGGCCGGTCACCGGGGAGCTGTTTTTT. Translating it yields CASSYLAGGPVTGELFF.

In the case of this clonotype: A much more abundant neighbour one base away suggests this may be a read error. V usage is TRBV5-4 and J usage is TRBJ2-2; possibly TRBD2 for D (5 bases). Trimming shortened V by 2 bases and J by 3 bases, and 14 bases separated the two germline ends. There are 16 residues in the CDR3. In germline, CDR1 is SGHNT, CDR2 YYREEE (reference sequence). The chain's CDR3 is CASSLFGPDYTGELFF. DNA of the CDR3: TGTGCCAGCAGCTTATTTGGACCGGACTACACCGGGGAGCTGTTTTTT.

The table lists this clonotype with many counts. The chain links TRBV7-9 to TRBJ1-6; D gene unclear. The CDR3 spans 13 residues. V was cut by 7 bases and J by 10 bases, with 14 bases left in between. Germline V CDR1 and CDR2: SEHNR, FQNEAQ (reference sequence). The CDR3 DNA reads TGTGCCAGCAACTTCCTCGACGAGTCACCCCTCCACTTT. Residues: CASNFLDESPLHF.

This clonotype was recorded a few times. With a much larger clone just one base away, this may be a read error. The final CDR3 position lacks the conserved phenylalanine or tryptophan, pointing to a likely read error. The rearrangement uses TRBV7-9 and TRBJ2-1; D remains ambiguous. This CDR3 region has 11 residues. The V end was cut by 2 bases, the J end by 8 bases, with 4 bases between. Germline V gives CDR1 SEHNR, CDR2 FQNEAQ (reference sequence). In DNA, the CDR3 is TGTGCCAGCAGCTTAAGTCATGAGCAGTTCCTC. It is translated as CASSLSHEQFL.

As concerns this clonotype: A read error may explain this, as a much larger clone is one base away. V is TRBV6-1 and J is TRBJ2-6; tentative D call: TRBD2 (6 bases). The CDR3 has 16 amino acids. Deletions cut 7 bases from V and 1 base from J, with 14 bases between. The V gene's germline CDR1 is MNHNS and CDR2 SASEGT. The CDR3 here is CASMRLGGSGANVLTF. The CDR3, as DNA: TGTGCCAGCATGCGACTAGGAGGATCTGGGGCCAACGTCCTGACTTTC.

The table lists this clonotype with many counts. V is TRBV15 and J is TRBJ2-3; 10 nucleotides align to TRBD2. CDR1 and CDR2 (germline): LNHNV, YYDKDF (reference sequence). The junction had 5 bases not matched to a gene; V was cut back by 3 bases and J by 2 bases. This CDR3 is 16 amino acids long. CDR3 bases: TGTGCCACCAGCAGTGAACTAGCGGGGTACACAGATACGCAGTATTTT. Amino acids: CATSSELAGYTDTQYF. The full variable domain, its missing parts supplied by reference TRBV15 and TRBJ2-3, is DAMVIQNPRYQVTQFGKPVTLSCSQTLNHNVMYWYQQKSSQAPKLLFHYYDKDFNNEADTPDNFQSRRPNTSFCFLDIRSPGLGDTAMYLCATSSELAGYTDTQYFGPGTRLTVL.

In regard to this clonotype: This may arise from a read error, as a much more abundant clone is one base away. This sequence joins TRBV6-6 and TRBJ2-7; TRBD1 aligns across 9 bases. The length of the CDR3 is 16 residues. Germline CDR1 is MNHNY and CDR2 is SVGAGI (reference sequence). V shed 10 bases and J 6 bases; nucleotides not matched to a gene: 19. CDR3 residues: CATVAGQGVGAGEQYF. The CDR3, as DNA: TGTGCCACAGTGGCGGGACAGGGAGTGGGTGCGGGCGAGCAGTACTTC.

There are many counts of this clonotype. This rearrangement joins TRBV7-2 to TRBJ1-3; D uncertain. Trimming cost V 1 base and J 1 base, with 5 bases left between them. This CDR3 region has 14 residues. The germline V gene encodes CDR1 SGHTA and CDR2 FQGNSA. The CDR3: CASSLEPSGNTIYF. The CDR3 DNA reads TGTGCCAGCAGCTTAGAACCATCTGGAAACACCATATATTTT.

This clonotype appeared many times. The CDR3 DNA follows: TGCAGTGCTAGAGCTGCTAGCACAGATACGCAGTATTTT. It specifies CSARAASTDTQYF. The chain employs TRBV20-1 and TRBJ2-3, with D unresolved. Germline CDR1 and CDR2: DFQATT and SNEGSKA (reference sequence). CDR3 length: 13 residues. V lost 1 base and J 0 bases, leaving 5 bases between the germline ends.

This clonotype was observed at least ten times. The germline gene is not matched at one end of the junction; a read error may be the cause. The rearrangement links TRBV7-6 to TRBJ2-5, with 11 nucleotides matching TRBD2. There are 16 residues in the CDR3. Germline CDR1 reads SGHVS; CDR2 reads FNYEAQ. The CDR3 DNA sequence: TGTGCCAGCAGTTTAGGAAGACTAGCGGGAAAAGAGACCCAGTACTTC. Translated: CASSLGRLAGKETQYF.

This clonotype was counted at least ten times. The chain carries TRBV5-1 and TRBJ2-1; possible D gene TRBD2, 7 bases. V lost 3 bases to trimming and J lost 6 bases, with 22 bases between them. Germline CDR1 is SGHRS and CDR2 is YFSETQ. The CDR3 length is 17 residues. The CDR3 reads CASSSGGDLASTNEQFF. CDR3 in DNA: TGCGCCAGCAGCTCGGGGGGCGATTTGGCCTCTACCAATGAGCAGTTCTTC.

The rearrangement joins TRBV9 to TRBJ2-6; possible D gene TRBD1, 6 bases. V was trimmed by 4 bases and J by 0 bases, leaving 17 bases between them. The germline gives CDR1 SGDLS, CDR2 YYNGEE. The CDR3 is 18 amino acids. The CDR3 nucleotides read TGTGCCAGCAGCTTACCCATAGGACAGAACTCTGGGGCCAACGTCCTGACTTTC. As protein: CASSLPIGQNSGANVLTF. The variable domain in full, completed from reference TRBV9 and TRBJ2-6, reads DSGVTQTPKHLITATGQRVTLRCSPRSGDLSVYWYQQSLDQGLQFLIQYYNGEERAKGNILERFSAQQFPDLHSELNLSSLELGDSALYFCASSLPIGQNSGANVLTFGAGSRLTVL.

On this clonotype itself: One end of the junction varies from germline; a read error may be responsible. The chain carries TRBV2 and TRBJ2-1; D perhaps matches TRBD2 (5 bases). Germline assignment: CDR1 SNHLY and CDR2 FYNNEI. The CDR3 runs to 13 residues. CDR3 DNA: TGTGCCAGCAGTGATACGCTCCGGAATGAGCGGCTCTTC. It is translated as CASSDTLRNERLF. The complete variable domain, with remaining parts taken from reference TRBV2 and TRBJ2-1, reads EPEVTQTPSHQVTQMGQEVILRCVPISNHLYFYWYRQILGQKVEFLVSFYNNEISEKSEIFDDQFSVERPDGSNFTLKIRSTKLEDSAMYFCASSDTLRNERLFGPGTRLTVL.

J is TRBJ1-4 and V is TRBV7-8; 8 nucleotides align to TRBD1. The V gene end was trimmed by 5 bases and the J gene end by 6 bases; junction bases not matched to a gene: 14. Germline V gives CDR1 SGHVS, CDR2 FQNEAQ. The CDR3 runs to 17 residues. The CDR3 DNA reads TGTGCCAGCAGCACTCCTAGCGGGACAGGAATGGATGAAAAACTGTTTTTT. Its translation: CASSTPSGTGMDEKLFF.

This clonotype was seen many times. The V and J genes are TRBV20-1 and TRBJ2-5; possibly TRBD2 for D (6 bases). Germline V gene sequence: CDR1 DFQATT, CDR2 SNEGSKA (reference sequence). Trimming pared 1 base from V and 0 bases from J, leaving 18 bases between. The CDR3 spans 17 residues. This CDR3 reads CSARGFLGGTYQETQYF. The CDR3 bases are TGCAGTGCTAGAGGTTTTCTAGGCGGGACGTACCAAGAGACCCAGTACTTC.

With respect to this clonotype: No conserved phenylalanine or tryptophan is present at the end of the CDR3, so a read error is the likely explanation. This chain's CDR3 is CSARDTVKNTEAFL. The DNA of the CDR3 is TGCAGTGCTAGAGATACGGTAAAGAACACTGAAGCTTTCTTG. This sequence joins TRBV20-1 and TRBJ1-1; no clear D gene. V dropped 0 bases and J dropped 1 base, with 9 bases sitting between them. The germline V gene encodes CDR1 DFQATT and CDR2 SNEGSKA (reference sequence). The CDR3 has 14 amino acids.

This clonotype came up a few times. This chain uses TRBV6-5 with TRBJ2-1; 7 bases align to TRBD2. Germline-derived CDR1 and CDR2 are MNHEY and SVGAGI. Germline trimming cut 4 bases from V and 3 bases from J; bases unmatched to any gene: 3. The CDR3 length is 14 residues. The CDR3 nucleotides are TGTGCCAGCAGTTTCGCGGGAGACTACAATGAGCAGTTCTTC. Residues: CASSFAGDYNEQFF.

To note about this clonotype: This CDR3 fails to terminate in the conserved phenylalanine or tryptophan, so it likely reflects a read error. The CDR3 DNA is TGTGCCACCAGTGCCAGGCTAGTGGGAGGCACAGATACGCAGTATCTT. As protein: CATSARLVGGTDTQYL. The chain employs TRBV24-1 and TRBJ2-3; the D gene is possibly TRBD2 (5 bases). The germline CDR1 and CDR2 sequences are KGHDR and SFDVKD. V lost 5 bases and J 1 base, leaving 15 bases between the germline ends. This CDR3 comprises 16 residues.

In its sample, this clonotype was seen many times. The chain couples TRBV11-2 to TRBJ2-2; 7 bases are a match to TRBD2. This CDR3 comprises 16 residues. V lost 1 base and J lost 6; bases outside the gene matches: 8. Per the germline V gene, CDR1 is SGHAT and CDR2 is FQNNGV. The CDR3 spells CASSLGRGSGSGELFF. CDR3 DNA sequence: TGTGCCAGCAGCTTAGGCCGCGGGAGTGGTTCCGGGGAGCTGTTTTTT.

A remark on this clonotype: The conserved phenylalanine or tryptophan normally closing the CDR3 is absent here, so this likely arose from a read error. V gene TRBV29-1 combines with J gene TRBJ2-1; 7 nucleotides line up with TRBD2. There are 13 residues in the CDR3. V shed 7 bases and J 7 bases; nucleotides not matched to a gene: 10. Germline V gene data show CDR1 as SQVTM and CDR2 as ANQGSEA. In DNA, the CDR3 is TGCAGCGCCGGGACTAACGGTGGAAATGAGCAGTTCCTC. Residues: CSAGTNGGNEQFL.